Listed here are 18 T cell receptor beta chains from one sample, sequenced in a study of Ad26.COV2.S vaccination and SARS-CoV-2 variants. Treatment defined: over 15 received Ad26.COV2.S at low or high dose, single or two shots; roughly five received placebo; per-sample allocation not given. Following the first vaccine or placebo injection, samples were taken on day 63. This table comes from immunoSEQ multiplex PCR, and its TCRdb copy is limited to in-frame clones, with some not included. The profile covers 380,000 or so clones, with around 88% appearing a single time and roughly a tenth taken by the ten largest. Material: peripheral blood, obtained in a trial of Ad26.COV2.S vaccine versus placebo. The receptors were sampled from a person aged 18 to 65 who received the Ad26.COV2.S COVID-19 vaccine or a placebo.

The gene calls are TRBV6-6 and TRBJ1-1; D is perhaps TRBD1 (5 bases). V lost 0 bases and J 5 bases, leaving 10 bases between the germline ends. Germline CDR1 and CDR2: MNHNY and SVGAGI (reference sequence). This CDR3 has 14 residues. The chain's CDR3 is CASSYSLTATEAFF. CDR3 DNA sequence: TGTGCCAGCAGTTACTCCTTGACAGCAACTGAAGCTTTCTTT.

The J gene is TRBJ1-5, the V gene TRBV5-8; D not resolved. The V end lost 2 bases, the J end lost 5 bases, and 11 bases lay between the germline ends. The CDR3 runs 14 residues. The germline gives CDR1 SGHTS, CDR2 YDEGEE. The CDR3: CASSFGLRDQPQHF. The DNA of the CDR3 is TGTGCCAGCAGCTTCGGCCTGAGGGATCAGCCCCAGCATTTT.

This clone was seen only a few times. The chain carries TRBV4-1 and TRBJ1-5, with D unclear. This CDR3 is 15 amino acids long. V was pared by 0 bases and J by 6 bases, with 12 bases between. Germline values: CDR1 MGHRA, CDR2 YSYEKL. CDR3 sequence (DNA): TGCGCCAGCAGCCAAGATATAACCAAGGGTCAGCCCCAGCATTTT. As protein: CASSQDITKGQPQHF.

This chain uses TRBV20-1 with TRBJ2-7; D uncertain. CDR1 is DFQATT and CDR2 is SNEGSKA in the germline V gene (reference sequence). There are 11 residues in the CDR3. V gave up 3 bases and J gave up 9 bases, with 12 bases separating them. The CDR3 DNA sequence: TGCAGTGCTAGGGACCCTACGCGGCAGTACTTC. This sequence encodes CSARDPTRQYF.

The V and J genes are TRBV6-6 and TRBJ1-5; the D is unclear. V was trimmed by 0 bases and J by 9 bases, leaving 6 bases between them. CDR3 length: 12 amino acids. Germline V gene sequence: CDR1 MNHNY, CDR2 SVGAGI (reference sequence). The CDR3 sequence: CASSYSNRPQHF. The DNA of the CDR3 is TGTGCCAGCAGTTACTCGAACCGGCCCCAGCATTTT.

V and J are TRBV6-2 or TRBV6-3 and TRBJ2-7, with 10 positions matching TRBD2. J was trimmed by 2 bases and V by 4 bases; bases with no gene match: 17. Looked up from germline, CDR1 is MNHEY and CDR2 is SVGEGT. This CDR3 spans 19 amino acids. DNA of the CDR3: TGTGCCAGCAGTTTTGAACTAGCGGGGACTCTTACCACTCCCTACGAGCAGTACTTC. Its translation is CASSFELAGTLTTPYEQYF.

The V gene is TRBV28, the J gene TRBJ1-2; D call uncertain. This CDR3 contains 13 residues. Per the germline V gene, CDR1 is MDHEN and CDR2 is SYDVKM. V shed 8 bases and J shed 3 bases, with 13 bases lying between them. The CDR3 coding sequence is TGTGCCAGCGAAGCCAGCCCCGACTATGGCTACACCTTC. Encoded protein: CASEASPDYGYTF.

This chain joins TRBV29-1 and TRBJ1-1; a possible D gene is TRBD1 (6 bases). CDR1 and CDR2 (germline): SQVTM, ANQGSEA. Between the trimmed V and J ends, which lost 3 bases and 5 bases, there was a span of 19 bases. The CDR3 spans 15 residues. CDR3 protein: CSVDGVTGLGTEAFF. In DNA form, the CDR3 reads TGCAGCGTTGATGGGGTTACAGGGTTGGGGACTGAAGCTTTCTTT.

In its sample, this clone was seen once. V and J are TRBV24-1 and TRBJ2-1; 9 bases fit TRBD1. With 9 bases clipped from V and 6 bases from J, the junction kept 8 bases outside the gene matches. In germline, CDR1 is KGHDR, CDR2 SFDVKD. The CDR3 spans 14 residues. CDR3 coding DNA: TGTGCCACCGCCCCACAGGGGGCTGGCAATGAGCAGTTCTTC. Its translation: CATAPQGAGNEQFF.

For the CDR3, the DNA is TGTGCCAGCAGCTTCCGGACTAGCGGGGGGGTCAAAGAGACCCAGTACTTC. This translates into CASSFRTSGGVKETQYF. The J gene is TRBJ2-5, the V gene TRBV11-2, with 15 bases lining up with TRBD2. Looked up from germline, CDR1 is SGHAT and CDR2 is FQNNGV. After removal of 3 bases from V and 3 bases from J, the junction contained 5 bases not matched to a gene. This CDR3 has 17 amino acids.

This clone was counted a few times. J is TRBJ2-7 and V is TRBV30, with D hard to call. The CDR3 spans 14 residues. The ends were cut back, 4 bases at V and 3 bases at J, with 16 bases in the middle. CDR1 and CDR2 from the germline V gene are GTSNPN and SVGIG (reference sequence). The CDR3 DNA reads as TGTGCCTGGATTACCTTCTTGGGAAACTACGAGCAGTACTTC. It is translated as CAWITFLGNYEQYF. Looking up the rest from reference TRBV30 and TRBJ2-7 gives the full variable domain: SQTIHQWPATLVQPVGSPLSLECTVEGTSNPNLYWYRQAAGRGLQLLFYSVGIGQISSEVPQNLSASRPQDRQFILSSKKLLLSDSGFYLCAWITFLGNYEQYFGPGTRLTVT.

The rearrangement links TRBV6-4 to TRBJ2-5; D might be TRBD1 or TRBD2, each matching 6 bases. The germline V and J ends were trimmed by 1 base and 4 bases, with 13 bases remaining between them. The germline V gene encodes CDR1 MRHNA and CDR2 SNTAGT. The CDR3 spans 15 residues. CDR3 loop: CASSDCFKGGETQYF. DNA for the CDR3: TGTGCCAGCAGTGACTGTTTTAAGGGGGGAGAGACCCAGTACTTC.

The chain combines TRBV7-8 with TRBJ2-7; possibly TRBD1 or TRBD2 for D (7 bases each). Germline CDR1 is SGHVS and CDR2 is FQNEAQ. CDR3 length equals 14 residues. Trimming removed 5 bases from V and 4 bases from J, with 15 bases in between. CDR3 bases: TGTGCCAGCAGCCCAGGGGGGGGACGATACGAGCAGTACTTC. This codes for CASSPGGGRYEQYF.

This rearrangement joins TRBV2 to TRBJ1-1; D call uncertain. This CDR3 spans 14 amino acids. CDR1 and CDR2 (germline): SNHLY, FYNNEI. The V and J ends lost 6 bases and 4 bases respectively, with 15 bases between them. The CDR3 reads CASSGPSPGTEAFF. Written as DNA, the CDR3 is TGTGCCAGCAGCGGACCATCCCCGGGCACTGAAGCTTTCTTT.

The V gene is TRBV10-3, the J gene TRBJ2-3; 12 bases fit TRBD2. Germline V gene data show CDR1 as ENHRY and CDR2 as SYGVKD. The CDR3 has 17 amino acids. V lost 2 bases and J lost 2; bases outside the gene matches: 5. CDR3 nucleotides: TGTGCCATCAGTGAGCCCGGACTAGCGGGGACCACAGATACGCAGTATTTT. Amino acid sequence: CAISEPGLAGTTDTQYF.

This chain uses TRBV28 with TRBJ2-7; TRBD1 is a possible D gene (5 bases). CDR3 length equals 16 residues. Trimming stripped 5 bases from V and 2 bases from J, with 19 bases between. The germline V gene encodes CDR1 MDHEN and CDR2 SYDVKM. CDR3 DNA: TGTGCCAGCAGTATAGGGGCAGAAACCTCCACCTACGAGCAGTACTTC. Amino acid sequence: CASSIGAETSTYEQYF.

This chain links TRBV18 with TRBJ1-5, with 7 bases fitting TRBD1. With V trimmed by 4 bases and J by 7 bases, 4 bases remained unmatched. This CDR3 is built from 13 residues. Germline CDR1 reads KGHSH; CDR2 reads LQKENI. The CDR3 spells CASSQDRDQPQHF. The DNA of the CDR3 is TGTGCCAGCTCACAAGACAGGGACCAGCCCCAGCATTTT.

V usage is TRBV6-5 and J usage is TRBJ2-2; TRBD1 matches at 7 bases. Germline CDR1 and CDR2: MNHEY and SVGAGI. The V segment lost 7 bases and the J segment 1 base; nucleotides outside the gene matches: 3. The CDR3 has 14 amino acids. For the CDR3, the DNA is TGTGCCAGCACCAGACAGGGGAACACCGGGGAGCTGTTTTTT. This encodes CASTRQGNTGELFF.